The TCR beta chain described here comes from a study of graft-versus-host responses after intestinal transplantation. Study overall: After anti-thymocyte globulin induction, recipients took tacrolimus and steroids for approximately three years. Study-level results: The study found high graft-versus-host to host-versus-graft clonal ratios in allografts of patients with graft-donor T cell macrochimerism.

On this clone: The antigen is not known.

The CDR3 is 15 amino acids. The V gene's germline CDR1 is SQVTM and CDR2 ANQGSEA. V lost 6 bases and J lost 3, with 18 bases in between. Libraries were prepared by immunoSEQ multiplex PCR; TCRdb keeps only in-frame clonotypes and omits some of them. The sample records about 70,000 clones, about 80% being singletons. Sample: unstimulated CD4+ T cells sorted from spleen or lymph node cells, taken before transplant. The clonotype comes from a human donor who was the organ donor for an intestinal transplant. The chain carries TRBV29-1 and TRBJ2-1, with D possibly TRBD2 on 6 matching bases. CDR3 DNA sequence: TGCAGCGTGAGCGGAGGGAAAGGCTACTACAATGAGCAGTTCTTC. Translated: CSVSGGKGYYNEQFF.